This T cell receptor beta chain was observed in a study of tumor-infiltrating lymphocytes in primary liver carcinoma. Study overall: Tumor staging was T1-T3 N0M0; sizes spanned roughly 4 to 11 cm across.

The CDR3 sequence is 15 residues long. Study-wide results and limits: The difference in top-250-clone fraction between tumors and blood was significant, favoring tumors (p = 0.039). Tumor-adjacent and tumor-blood pairs shared less of their repertoires than tumor region pairs shared.

Co-extracted RNA and DNA came from about 19-30 mg of unsorted bulk tissue. Sampling of every tumor involved five separate regions. These included the tumor centre. Worth noting for this clonotype: As yet, its antigen is unknown. The junction departs from germline at one end; a sequencing error may be responsible.

cDNA specific to TCR beta was made from about 550 ng of total RNA, with a constant-region primer employed for priming. ARM-PCR, slightly modified, supplied the TCR beta libraries through three nested multiplex PCR rounds. The study ran its first two PCR rounds for about 11 cycles each, using TRBV1-TRBV30 forward primers and a C-beta reverse primer. MiXCR, run by TCRdb on the multiplex PCR reads, gives a single entry per CDR3 protein. The sample shows nearly 50,000 distinct CDR3 sequences, 70% to 75% of them seen only once. The sample was liver tumor tissue from sampling region 3. The subset: tumor region T3, left-lateral pole. The chain joins TRBV12-3 or TRBV12-4 to TRBJ2-7, with TRBD2 matching 8 bases. This TCR derives from a man aged 35 to 55 with primary liver carcinoma and hepatitis B virus infection. The CDR3 nucleotides read TGTGCCAGTAGTGTCCTCGGGAGGGCCTTGGAAGAGCAGAACTTT. Residues: CASSVLGRALEEQNF.